Shown below are 6 T cell receptor beta chains from a single sample sequenced in a study of blood T cell repertoires in COVID-19. TCRdb's copy holds only in-frame clones and misses some; the assay was immunoSEQ multiplex PCR. The sample gives approximately 53,000 clones, more than 75% of which show up once; roughly 22% is in the top ten. Source material: peripheral blood. Receptors originate from a woman in her fifties or sixties with acute or convalescent COVID-19.

This clone was observed once. V is TRBV2 and J is TRBJ1-2; D uncertain. Germline assignment: CDR1 SNHLY and CDR2 FYNNEI. V was clipped by 6 bases and J by 2 bases, with 13 bases between them. CDR3 size: 14 residues. The CDR3 DNA follows: TGTGCCAGCAGCGCCCCCCCGACAAACTATGGCTACACCTTC. Translating gives CASSAPPTNYGYTF.

This chain's CDR3 is CASSTRDRDAYGYTF. The CDR3 DNA follows: TGTGCCAGCAGTACCAGGGACAGGGATGCCTATGGCTACACCTTC. The rearrangement links TRBV27 to TRBJ1-2, with TRBD1 identical over 9 bases. Germline V gene data show CDR1 as MNHEY and CDR2 as SMNVEV (reference sequence). V dropped 5 bases and J dropped 4; count of bases not matched to a gene: 8. The CDR3 runs to 15 residues.

V gene TRBV30 combines with J gene TRBJ1-1, with D maybe TRBD1 (6 bases). The V end lost 7 bases, the J end lost 4 bases, and 13 bases lay between the germline ends. The CDR3 is 12 amino acids. The germline V gene has CDR1 GTSNPN and CDR2 SVGIG (reference sequence). CDR3 sequence reads: CASERGFTEAFF. The CDR3 nucleotides read TGTGCCTCAGAGAGGGGGTTCACTGAAGCTTTCTTT. The whole variable domain, filled in from reference TRBV30 and TRBJ1-1, reads SQTIHQWPATLVQPVGSPLSLECTVEGTSNPNLYWYRQAAGRGLQLLFYSVGIGQISSEVPQNLSASRPQDRQFILSSKKLLLSDSGFYLCASERGFTEAFFGQGTRLTVV.

This clone was seen at least ten times. This chain connects TRBV5-4 to TRBJ2-1, with 7 nucleotides matching TRBD1. The CDR3 loop spans 16 amino acids. The germline CDR1 and CDR2 sequences are SGHNT and YYREEE (reference sequence). J gave up 7 bases and V 0 bases, and 10 bases lay outside the gene matches. CDR3 region: CASSLAGQSVGNEQFF. CDR3 bases: TGTGCCAGCAGCTTGGCGGGACAGTCCGTTGGTAATGAGCAGTTCTTC.

The chain joins TRBV19 to TRBJ1-2; the D is unclear. The CDR3 extends over 13 amino acids. CDR1 and CDR2 (germline): LNHDA, SQIVND (reference sequence). Trimming left V 5 bases short and J 13 bases short, with 20 bases between. The CDR3 DNA reads TGTGCCAGTAGTGGAAGGACGGACCGAGGAGGCACCTTC. Protein product: CASSGRTDRGGTF.

The rearrangement joins TRBV29-1 to TRBJ2-1; perhaps TRBD1 as D (5 bases). The CDR3 has 13 residues. V was pared by 5 bases and J by 3 bases, with 11 bases between. From germline, CDR1 is SQVTM and CDR2 ANQGSEA. In nucleotides, the CDR3 is TGCAGCGTTCGGACGGACAACTACAATGAGCAGTTCTTC. It is translated as CSVRTDNYNEQFF.